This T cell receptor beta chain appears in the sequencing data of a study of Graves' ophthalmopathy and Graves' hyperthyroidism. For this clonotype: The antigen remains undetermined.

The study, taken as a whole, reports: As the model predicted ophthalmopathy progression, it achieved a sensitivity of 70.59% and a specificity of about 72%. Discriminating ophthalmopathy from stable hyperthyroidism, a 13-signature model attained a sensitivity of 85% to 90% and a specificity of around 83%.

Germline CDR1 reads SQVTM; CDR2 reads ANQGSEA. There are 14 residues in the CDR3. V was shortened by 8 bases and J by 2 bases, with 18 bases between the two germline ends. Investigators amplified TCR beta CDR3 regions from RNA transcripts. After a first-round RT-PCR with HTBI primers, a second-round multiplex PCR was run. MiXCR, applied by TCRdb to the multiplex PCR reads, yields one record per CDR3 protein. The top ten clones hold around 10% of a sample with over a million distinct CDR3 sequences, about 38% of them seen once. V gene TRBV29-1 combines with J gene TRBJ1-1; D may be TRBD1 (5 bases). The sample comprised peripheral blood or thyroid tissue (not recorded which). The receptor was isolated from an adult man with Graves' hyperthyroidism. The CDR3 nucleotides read TGCAGCAGTTTTGTCGGGGGGTTAAACACTGAAGCTTTCTTT. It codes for CSSFVGGLNTEAFF.